The sequence of this TCR beta chain was determined in a study of cytotoxic CD8 clonotypes in ibrutinib-treated CLL. This CDR3 is 16 amino acids long. Germline V lookup: CDR1 LGHNA, CDR2 YSLEER. Trimming stripped 1 base from V and 3 bases from J, with 10 bases between. Generated by immunoSEQ multiplex PCR, the TCRdb table keeps only in-frame clones and is missing some. Here the sample spans approximately 90,000 clones, about 74% being singletons. The source of this sequence is a human donor with chronic lymphocytic leukemia. This chain joins TRBV4-3 and TRBJ2-6; D not certain. The input for sequencing was PBMCs, taken after 24 months of ibrutinib treatment. The CDR3 sequence is CASSQGIQRGANVLTF. The CDR3 nucleotides are TGCGCCAGCAGCCAAGGGATACAACGTGGGGCCAACGTCCTGACTTTC.